Only a few counts were recorded for the clone carrying this T cell receptor beta chain. Its antigen is undetermined. These data belong to a study of vaccination effects on CD4 cells after COVID-19. The repertoire was sequenced with immunoSEQ multiplex PCR; TCRdb's copy has only in-frame clones and lacks some. The repertoire holds tens of thousands of clones, with approximately 80% as singletons. Expansion of antigen-specific CD4+ T cells with viral peptide pools was carried out by the ViraFEST assay before sequencing. Investigators separated out CD4+ T cells once about 10 days of culture had passed. Vaccine administered to participants consisted of two doses of either BNT162b2 or mRNA-1273. This CDR3 is 14 amino acids long. The V end was cut by 2 bases, the J end by 10 bases, with 12 bases between. Germline values: CDR1 MNHEY, CDR2 SVGAGI.

The sample was CD4+ T cells from PBMCs cultured with HCoV-229E spike peptides, taken after COVID-19 vaccination. The clonotype comes from a human donor who received a COVID-19 vaccine. This chain connects TRBV6-5 to TRBJ1-6; the D is unclear. In nucleotides, the CDR3 is TGTGCCAGCAGTTACGATCGGCTTGAATCACCCCTCCACTTT. It specifies CASSYDRLESPLHF.